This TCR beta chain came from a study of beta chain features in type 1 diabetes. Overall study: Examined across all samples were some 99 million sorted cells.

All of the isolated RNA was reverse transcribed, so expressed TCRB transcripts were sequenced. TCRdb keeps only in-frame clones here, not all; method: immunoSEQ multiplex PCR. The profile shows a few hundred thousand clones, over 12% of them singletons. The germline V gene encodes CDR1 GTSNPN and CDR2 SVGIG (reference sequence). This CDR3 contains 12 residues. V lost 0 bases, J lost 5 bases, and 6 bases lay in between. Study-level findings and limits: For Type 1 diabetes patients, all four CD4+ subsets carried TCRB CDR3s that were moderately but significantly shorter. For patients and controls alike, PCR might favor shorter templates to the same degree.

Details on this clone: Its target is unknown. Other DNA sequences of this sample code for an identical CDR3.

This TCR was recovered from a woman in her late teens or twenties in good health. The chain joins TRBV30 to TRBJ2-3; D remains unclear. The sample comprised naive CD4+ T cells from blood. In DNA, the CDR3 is TGTGCCTGGAGTGTCGGTGGAGATACGCAGTATTTT. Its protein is CAWSVGGDTQYF. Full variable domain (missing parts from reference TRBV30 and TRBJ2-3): SQTIHQWPATLVQPVGSPLSLECTVEGTSNPNLYWYRQAAGRGLQLLFYSVGIGQISSEVPQNLSASRPQDRQFILSSKKLLLSDSGFYLCAWSVGGDTQYFGPGTRLTVL.